This T cell receptor beta chain was retrieved from a study of blood T cell repertoires in COVID-19. Overall study: T cells, B-cell-depleted T cells, or PBMCs supplied cDNA or gDNA.

Per germline, CDR1 LGHNA and CDR2 YNFKEQ. This CDR3 contains 18 residues. After removal of 4 bases from V and 1 base from J, the junction contained 12 bases not matched to a gene. Generated by immunoSEQ multiplex PCR, the TCRdb table keeps only in-frame clones and is missing some. This table holds hundreds of thousands of clones, roughly 80% found once. The source of this sequence is a woman of 80 years or more with acute or convalescent COVID-19. The genes are TRBV4-2 and TRBJ2-7; 11 bases agree with TRBD1. Sequences were obtained from peripheral blood. The CDR3 region is CASSPHRTGGVRSYEQYF. The CDR3, as DNA: TGTGCCAGCAGCCCGCATCGGACAGGGGGCGTAAGGTCCTACGAGCAGTACTTC.